One T cell receptor beta chain is described in this entry. This CDR3 spans 14 amino acids. V was pared by 12 bases and J by 7 bases, with 11 bases of the junction left unmatched. The germline V gene encodes CDR1 KGHDR and CDR2 SFDVKD. Cohort placement rested on clinical history that participants reported themselves. These data belong to a study of blood T cell repertoires in COVID-19. Study in general: Material from acute and convalescent COVID-19 was sourced from the United States, Italy and Spain. The cDNA or gDNA used as material had been derived from T cells, B-cell-depleted T cells, or PBMCs.

Original handling: Amplification with reference gene primers provided the estimates of nucleated cell counts. Profiled with immunoSEQ multiplex PCR; TCRdb holds only in-frame clones, not every one. V and J calls and clone size are as listed in that table; D and trimming were resolved from the DNA. The sample lists some 150,000 clones, over 75% seen once, with about 0.77% in the top ten. The chain employs TRBV24-1 and TRBJ2-1; 10 bases fit TRBD1. Material for sequencing was PBMCs or T cells enriched from blood (not recorded which). The receptor's source is a woman aged 18-30 years who had recovered from COVID-19. The chain's CDR3 is CASIRDRGRNEQFF. The CDR3 DNA reads as TGTGCCTCGATTCGGGACAGGGGAAGGAATGAGCAGTTCTTC.